This T cell receptor beta chain emerged from a study of T-cell memory formation after mild COVID-19. About the research overall: In these data, TCR clusters were largely donor specific.

The table lists this clonotype with a count of one. This CDR3 spans 14 amino acids. Trimming cost V 7 bases and J 8 bases, with 16 bases left between them. In germline, CDR1 is SGHRS, CDR2 YFSETQ. TCRdb independently ran MiXCR on the 5' RACE reads; one entry per CDR3 protein. The table has a few hundred thousand distinct CDR3 sequences, approximately 22% seen once; the top ten hold roughly a fifth. Source material: PBMCs or a T cell subset sorted from them (not recorded which). This clonotype originated in a man between 18 and 35 years old who had mild COVID-19 (a few samples of this study predate the infection). Cell type and time point are not known. The gene calls are TRBV5-1 and TRBJ1-6, with D perhaps TRBD1 (5 bases). Written as DNA, the CDR3 is TGCGCCAGCGGAAACGGGGACGCTTATTCACCCCTCCACTTT. Its protein product is CASGNGDAYSPLHF.